This T cell receptor (beta chain) was captured in a study of shared clonotypes between healthy human individuals. Clones were sequenced by immunoSEQ multiplex PCR, and TCRdb holds only the in-frame ones, with some missing. The top ten clones hold approximately 1.6% of a sample with about 2.2 million clones, 90% to 95% of them seen once. Naivety among CD8 cells was defined by CD45RO negativity and positive CCR7 selection, thereby excluding terminally differentiated effector memory CD45RA+ cells. CDR1 and CDR2 from the germline V gene are SGDLS and YYNGEE. CDR3 size: 15 residues. The V end lost 0 bases, the J end lost 0 bases, and 7 bases lay between the germline ends.

The sequenced sample was naive CD8+ T cells from PBMCs. This receptor was taken from a man between 18 and 35 years old in good health. Some clones in this sample may be carry-over from other donors' samples. The chain combines TRBV9 with TRBJ1-3; D remains unclear. CDR3 in DNA: TGTGCCAGCAGCGTAGAGGCGGGCTCTGGAAACACCATATATTTT. This codes for CASSVEAGSGNTIYF.